The rows below give T cell receptor beta chains drawn from one sample of a study of follicular helper T cells after annual influenza vaccination. The table came from immunoSEQ multiplex PCR; TCRdb's copy has only in-frame clones and leaves some out. The data hold some 2,500 clones, with around 86% observed a single time. The sample consisted of CXCR5+ CD38+ circulating T follicular helper cells from blood, taken on the day of influenza vaccination. The receptors come from an adult who received the influenza vaccine. The CDR3 runs from the conserved cysteine through the conserved F or W. D genes are given only for firm matches. Part of the rows lack a size; the others show once, few, many or a class for expanded clones.

j_gene: TRBJ2-1
v_gene: TRBV9
abundance: NA
d_gene: NA
CDR3aa: CASSVGRVLYNEQFF
CDR3nt: TGTGCCAGCAGCGTAGGCAGGGTCCTCTACAATGAGCAGTTCTTC

j_gene: TRBJ2-7
v_gene: TRBV4-1
abundance: NA
d_gene: TRBD2
CDR3aa: CASSQGLASYYEQYF
CDR3nt: TGCGCCAGCAGCCAAGGACTAGCATCCTACTACGAGCAGTACTTC

j_gene: TRBJ2-2
v_gene: TRBV19
abundance: once
d_gene: TRBD2
CDR3aa: CASISAGVTGELFF
CDR3nt: TGTGCCAGTATATCGGCGGGAGTTACCGGGGAGCTGTTTTTT

j_gene: TRBJ2-7
v_gene: TRBV10-2
abundance: NA
d_gene: NA
CDR3aa: CASKEGLARYEQYF
CDR3nt: TGCGCCAGCAAGGAAGGGCTAGCGAGGTACGAGCAGTACTTC

j_gene: TRBJ2-4
v_gene: TRBV30
abundance: NA
d_gene: TRBD1
CDR3aa: CAWKAPGQGKNIQYF
CDR3nt: TGTGCCTGGAAGGCTCCGGGACAGGGAAAAAACATTCAGTACTTC

j_gene: TRBJ2-1
v_gene: TRBV7-2
abundance: NA
d_gene: TRBD2
CDR3aa: CASSLVATSGGAGQFF
CDR3nt: TGTGCCAGCAGCTTAGTAGCTACTAGCGGGGGGGCGGGGCAGTTCTTC

j_gene: TRBJ2-7
v_gene: TRBV2
abundance: NA
d_gene: NA
CDR3aa: CASSSRAGGFTRDEQYF
CDR3nt: TGTGCCAGCAGTTCTCGGGCAGGGGGGTTCACGAGGGACGAGCAGTACTTC

j_gene: TRBJ1-1
v_gene: TRBV2
abundance: NA
d_gene: NA
CDR3aa: CASSPRTAESEAFF
CDR3nt: TGTGCCAGCTCTCCTAGGACAGCAGAGAGTGAAGCTTTCTTT

j_gene: TRBJ1-2
v_gene: TRBV21-1
abundance: NA
d_gene: NA
CDR3aa: CASSGILKIGTGDYGYTF
CDR3nt: TGTGCCAGCAGCGGAATTTTGAAAATCGGGACAGGGGATTATGGCTACACCTTC

j_gene: TRBJ2-7
v_gene: TRBV5-5
abundance: NA
d_gene: TRBD1
CDR3aa: CASSFSTGVVNEQYF
CDR3nt: TGTGCCAGCAGCTTCTCCACAGGGGTGGTGAACGAGCAGTACTTC

j_gene: TRBJ2-2
v_gene: TRBV5-4
abundance: NA
d_gene: NA
CDR3aa: CASSLLAGTGELFF
CDR3nt: TGTGCCAGCAGCTTGCTTGCGGGCACCGGGGAGCTGTTTTTT

j_gene: TRBJ1-1
v_gene: TRBV18
abundance: few
d_gene: NA
CDR3aa: CASSPGQNTEAFF
CDR3nt: TGTGCCAGCTCACCGGGACAGAACACTGAAGCTTTCTTT

j_gene: TRBJ2-1
v_gene: TRBV11-3
abundance: NA
d_gene: TRBD2
CDR3aa: CASSTEPSGRFNEQFF
CDR3nt: TGTGCCAGCAGCACGGAGCCTAGCGGGAGGTTTAATGAGCAGTTCTTC

j_gene: TRBJ2-3
v_gene: TRBV6-4
abundance: NA
d_gene: TRBD2
CDR3aa: CASSDESGGALDTQYF
CDR3nt: TGTGCCAGCAGTGATGAAAGCGGGGGGGCCTTGGATACGCAGTATTTT

j_gene: TRBJ2-1
v_gene: TRBV19
abundance: NA
d_gene: TRBD1
CDR3aa: CASTIRDRADNEQFF
CDR3nt: TGTGCCAGTACCATCCGGGACAGGGCGGACAATGAGCAGTTCTTC

j_gene: TRBJ2-5
v_gene: TRBV10-3
abundance: NA
d_gene: TRBD2
CDR3aa: CAISYSGRADGTQYF
CDR3nt: TGTGCCATCAGTTATAGCGGGAGGGCGGATGGGACCCAGTACTTC

j_gene: TRBJ2-7
v_gene: TRBV30
abundance: NA
d_gene: NA
CDR3aa: CAWGGSYWEQYF
CDR3nt: TGTGCCTGGGGGGGGAGCTATTGGGAGCAGTACTTC

j_gene: TRBJ1-6
v_gene: TRBV4-1
abundance: NA
d_gene: NA
CDR3aa: CASSPTEFNSPLHF
CDR3nt: TGCGCCAGCAGCCCGACAGAATTTAATTCACCCCTCCACTTT

j_gene: TRBJ2-1
v_gene: TRBV5-6
abundance: NA
d_gene: NA
CDR3aa: CASSRISGQPLNEQFF
CDR3nt: TGTGCCAGCAGCCGAATATCCGGACAGCCCCTTAATGAGCAGTTCTTC

j_gene: TRBJ1-3
v_gene: TRBV5-1
abundance: NA
d_gene: NA
CDR3aa: CASSRDNSGNTIYF
CDR3nt: TGCGCCAGCAGCCGGGACAACTCTGGAAACACCATATATTTT

j_gene: TRBJ2-1
v_gene: TRBV7-2
abundance: NA
d_gene: TRBD2
CDR3aa: CASSPGLGYNEQFF
CDR3nt: TGTGCCAGCAGCCCCGGACTAGGTTACAATGAGCAGTTCTTC

j_gene: TRBJ2-3
v_gene: TRBV7-2
abundance: once
d_gene: TRBD2
CDR3aa: CASKLAGETDTQYF
CDR3nt: TGTGCCAGCAAACTAGCGGGAGAAACAGATACGCAGTATTTT